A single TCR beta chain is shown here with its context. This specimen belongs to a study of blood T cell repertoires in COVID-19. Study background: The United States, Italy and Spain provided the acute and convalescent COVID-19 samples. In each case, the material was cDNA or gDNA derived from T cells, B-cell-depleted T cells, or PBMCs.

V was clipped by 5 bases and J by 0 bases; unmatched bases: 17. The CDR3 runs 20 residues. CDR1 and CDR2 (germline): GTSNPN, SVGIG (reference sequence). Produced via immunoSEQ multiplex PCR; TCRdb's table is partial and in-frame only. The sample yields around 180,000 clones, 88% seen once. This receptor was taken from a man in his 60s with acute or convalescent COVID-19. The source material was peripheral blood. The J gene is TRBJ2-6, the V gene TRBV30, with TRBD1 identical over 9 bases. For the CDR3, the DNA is TGTGCCTGGGGGGAATGGGGACCGGGACAGGGCGGCTCTGGGGCCAACGTCCTGACTTTC. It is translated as CAWGEWGPGQGGSGANVLTF.